Below, 14 T cell receptor beta chains from the same sample are listed, as sequenced in a study of blood T cells in healthy people across ages. Together with a sample-barcoded 5' primer, a J-beta primer mix was included in a second PCR lasting 7 to 11 cycles. From the 5' RACE reads, TCRdb called clonotypes with MiXCR, one entry per CDR3 protein. This table has about 840,000 distinct CDR3 sequences, almost 30% appearing once. These sequences were also reported in another study, on T cells of mothers and their children.

The sample taken for sequencing was blood. The receptor set was obtained from a woman aged 40 to 49 in good health.

This chain uses TRBV20-1 with TRBJ1-2; D is possibly TRBD1 (6 bases). The ends were cut back, 1 base at V and 5 bases at J, with 17 bases in the middle. This CDR3 has 15 amino acids. The germline V gene encodes CDR1 DFQATT and CDR2 SNEGSKA (reference sequence). For the CDR3, the DNA is TGCAGTGCTAGAGCTCGGCAGGGGAGAGTTTATGGCTACACCTTC. Its protein product is CSARARQGRVYGYTF.

For the CDR3, the DNA is TGTGCCAGCAGCGTAGAGGGGGACACCTACGAGCAGTACTTC. Protein sequence: CASSVEGDTYEQYF. The chain carries TRBV9 and TRBJ2-7; possibly TRBD1 for D (6 bases). The CDR3 length is 14 residues. Germline V gene lookup returns CDR1 SGDLS and CDR2 YYNGEE. The ends were cut back, 0 bases at V and 2 bases at J, with 9 bases in the middle.

This clonotype was observed many times. The chain links TRBV28 to TRBJ2-5, with 9 bases that match TRBD1. Germline CDR1 MDHEN, CDR2 SYDVKM. V was pared by 4 bases and J by 4 bases, with 13 bases of the junction left unmatched. The CDR3 loop spans 17 amino acids. CDR3 residues: CASSSHNSGTGLETQYF. CDR3 coding DNA: TGTGCCAGCAGTTCGCACAACTCCGGGACAGGGTTAGAGACCCAGTACTTC.

This chain uses TRBV28 with TRBJ2-1, with D hard to call. Trimming removed 6 bases from V and 8 bases from J, with 8 bases in between. CDR1 and CDR2 (germline): MDHEN, SYDVKM. The CDR3 sequence is 11 residues long. The CDR3 is CASRRFHEQFF. The CDR3 DNA follows: TGTGCCAGCAGGCGATTCCATGAGCAGTTCTTC.

This clonotype was picked up one time. The CDR3, as DNA: TGTGCCAGCAACTCAGGGGGCGGTCAGCCCCAGCATTTT. Amino acid sequence: CASNSGGGQPQHF. This chain connects TRBV2 to TRBJ1-5, with 8 bases lining up with TRBD1. The CDR3 runs to 13 residues. V trimming: 7 bases; J trimming: 6 bases; junction bases outside the gene matches: 5. Germline V gene lookup returns CDR1 SNHLY and CDR2 FYNNEI.

This clonotype has ten or more counts. The CDR3 DNA reads TGCGCCAGCAGCCACACACCCGGGACAGGTCTGGGGCCCCAGCATTTT. Translation: CASSHTPGTGLGPQHF. The V gene is TRBV4-1, the J gene TRBJ1-5, with 8 bases matching TRBD1. This CDR3 has 16 residues. V trimming: 3 bases; J trimming: 9 bases; junction bases outside the gene matches: 13. Germline CDR1 is MGHRA and CDR2 is YSYEKL.

The chain combines TRBV25-1 with TRBJ1-2, with D perhaps matching TRBD1 (5 bases). Trimming left V 3 bases short and J 6 bases short, with 11 bases between. CDR3 length equals 13 residues. The germline gives CDR1 MGHDK, CDR2 SYGVNS. In DNA form, the CDR3 reads TGTGCCAGCAGTGAGCAGTTGGGGGATGGCTACACCTTC. This translates into CASSEQLGDGYTF.

Only a few counts were recorded for this clonotype. V usage is TRBV27 and J usage is TRBJ2-3; D may match TRBD1 or TRBD2 (5 bases each). The CDR3 is 17 residues long. Germline CDR1 MNHEY, CDR2 SMNVEV (reference sequence). V was shortened by 5 bases and J by 3 bases, with 21 bases between the two germline ends. For the CDR3, the DNA is TGTGCCAGCAGTCCATTGGGGACGATACGTGGGACAGATACGCAGTATTTT. Translation: CASSPLGTIRGTDTQYF.

DNA of the CDR3: TGTGCCAGCAGCCCCCTTGTAGAGGGGCAGCAGTTCTTC. It codes for CASSPLVEGQQFF. V gene TRBV9 combines with J gene TRBJ2-1; perhaps D is TRBD1 or TRBD2 (5 bases each). Germline values: CDR1 SGDLS, CDR2 YYNGEE. The ends were cut back, 4 bases at V and 11 bases at J, with 16 bases in the middle. CDR3 length: 13 residues.

This clonotype was seen a few times. The CDR3 nucleotides are TGTGCCAGCAGCCCTCCTGGCGGGGGGCAGGGCACTGAAGCTTTCTTT. This sequence encodes CASSPPGGGQGTEAFF. V gene TRBV7-2 combines with J gene TRBJ1-1; tentative D call: TRBD1 (6 bases). The germline CDR1 and CDR2 sequences are SGHTA and FQGNSA. The CDR3 sequence is 16 residues long. Trimming took off 5 bases at V and 4 bases at J, with 20 bases between the two ends.

This clonotype was observed many times. The chain links TRBV20-1 to TRBJ2-1, with D perhaps TRBD2 (8 bases). Germline V gene lookup returns CDR1 DFQATT and CDR2 SNEGSKA (reference sequence). The CDR3 covers 15 residues. V was pared by 3 bases and J by 5 bases, with 17 bases between. The CDR3 coding sequence is TGCAGTGCTAGTAGCGGGAAGGGGGCTAACAATGAGCAGTTCTTC. This translates into CSASSGKGANNEQFF.

The chain is built from TRBV9 and TRBJ2-6, with D possibly called TRBD1 or TRBD2 (5 bases each). This CDR3 has 17 residues. Trimming left V 0 bases short and J 0 bases short, with 10 bases between. Germline CDR1 reads SGDLS; CDR2 reads YYNGEE. The CDR3: CASSVGQGPSGANVLTF. CDR3 coding DNA: TGTGCCAGCAGCGTAGGGCAGGGACCCTCTGGGGCCAACGTCCTGACTTTC.

This clonotype has ten or more counts. The rearrangement joins TRBV20-1 to TRBJ2-5; either TRBD1 or TRBD2 may supply D (5 bases each). The CDR3 spans 12 residues. Germline CDR1 reads DFQATT; CDR2 reads SNEGSKA (reference sequence). The V end was cut by 0 bases, the J end by 4 bases, with 6 bases between. DNA for the CDR3: TGCAGTGCTAGAGATGGGGGAGAGACCCAGTACTTC. Translated: CSARDGGETQYF.

There are a few counts of this clonotype. The CDR3 DNA is TGTGCCAGCTCGGAGCGGATAGCCAAAAACATTCAGTACTTC. This gives the protein CASSERIAKNIQYF. J is TRBJ2-4 and V is TRBV6-1, with D tentatively TRBD2 (5 bases). Germline V gives CDR1 MNHNS, CDR2 SASEGT. The CDR3 spans 14 residues. The V and J ends lost 8 bases and 0 bases respectively, with 11 bases between them.